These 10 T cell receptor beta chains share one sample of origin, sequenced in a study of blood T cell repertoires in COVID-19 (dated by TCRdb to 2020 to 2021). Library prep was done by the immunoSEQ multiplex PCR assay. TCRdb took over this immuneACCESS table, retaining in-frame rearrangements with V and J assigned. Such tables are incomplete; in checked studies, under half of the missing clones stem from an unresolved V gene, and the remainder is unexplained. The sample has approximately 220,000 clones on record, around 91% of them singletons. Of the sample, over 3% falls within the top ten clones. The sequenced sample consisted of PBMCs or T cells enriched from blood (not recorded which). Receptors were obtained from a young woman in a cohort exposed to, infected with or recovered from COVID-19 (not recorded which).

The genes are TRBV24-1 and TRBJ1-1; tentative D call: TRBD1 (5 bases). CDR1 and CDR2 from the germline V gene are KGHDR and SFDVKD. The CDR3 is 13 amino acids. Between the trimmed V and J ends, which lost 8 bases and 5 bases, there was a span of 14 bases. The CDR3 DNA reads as TGTGCCACCATGGGTCGTAGGGGAACTGAAGCTTTCTTT. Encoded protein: CATMGRRGTEAFF.

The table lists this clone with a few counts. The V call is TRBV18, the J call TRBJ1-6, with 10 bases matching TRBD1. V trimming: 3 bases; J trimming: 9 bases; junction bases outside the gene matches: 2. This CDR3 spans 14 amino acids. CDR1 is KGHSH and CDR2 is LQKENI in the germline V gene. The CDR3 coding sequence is TGTGCCAGCTCACCGACAGGGGGCATTTCACCCCTCCACTTT. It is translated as CASSPTGGISPLHF.

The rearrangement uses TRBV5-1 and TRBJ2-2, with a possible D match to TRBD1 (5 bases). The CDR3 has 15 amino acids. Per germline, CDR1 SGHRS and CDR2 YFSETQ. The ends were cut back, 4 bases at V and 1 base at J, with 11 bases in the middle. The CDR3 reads CASSGAYRNTGELFF. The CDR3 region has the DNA TGCGCCAGCAGCGGGGCGTATCGGAACACCGGGGAGCTGTTTTTT.

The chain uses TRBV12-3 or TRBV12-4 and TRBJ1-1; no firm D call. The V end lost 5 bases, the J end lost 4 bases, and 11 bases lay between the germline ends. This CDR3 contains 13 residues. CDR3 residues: CASSELSGTEAFF. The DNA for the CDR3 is TGTGCCAGCAGTGAATTAAGCGGCACTGAAGCTTTCTTT.

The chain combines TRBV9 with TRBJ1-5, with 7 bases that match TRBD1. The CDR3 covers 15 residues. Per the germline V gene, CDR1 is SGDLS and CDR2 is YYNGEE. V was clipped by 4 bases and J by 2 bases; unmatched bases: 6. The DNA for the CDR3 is TGTGCCAGCAGCTTACAGGGGAACGGCAATCAGCCCCAGCATTTT. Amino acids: CASSLQGNGNQPQHF.

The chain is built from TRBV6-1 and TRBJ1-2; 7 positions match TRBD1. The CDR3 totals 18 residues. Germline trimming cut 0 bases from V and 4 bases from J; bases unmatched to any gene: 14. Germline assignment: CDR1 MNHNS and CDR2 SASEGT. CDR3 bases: TGTGCCAGCAGTGAAGCCCTTTCTATCGGACAGGCCTTCTATGGCTACACCTTC. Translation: CASSEALSIGQAFYGYTF.

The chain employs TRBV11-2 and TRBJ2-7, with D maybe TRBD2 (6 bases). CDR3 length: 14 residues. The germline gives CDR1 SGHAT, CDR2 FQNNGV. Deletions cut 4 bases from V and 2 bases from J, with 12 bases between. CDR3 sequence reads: CASSWRDGAYEQYF. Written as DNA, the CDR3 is TGTGCCAGCAGCTGGAGGGACGGTGCCTACGAGCAGTACTTC. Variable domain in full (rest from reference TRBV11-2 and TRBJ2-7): EAGVAQSPRYKIIEKRQSVAFWCNPISGHATLYWYQQILGQGPKLLIQFQNNGVVDDSQLPKDRFSAERLKGVDSTLKIQPAKLEDSAVYLCASSWRDGAYEQYFGPGTRLTVT.

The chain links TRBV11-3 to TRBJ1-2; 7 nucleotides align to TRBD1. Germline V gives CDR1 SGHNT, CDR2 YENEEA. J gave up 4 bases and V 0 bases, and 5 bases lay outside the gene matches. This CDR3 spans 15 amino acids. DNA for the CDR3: TGTGCCAGCAGCTTAGATCGGGCAGGGGGCTATGGCTACACCTTC. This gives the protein CASSLDRAGGYGYTF. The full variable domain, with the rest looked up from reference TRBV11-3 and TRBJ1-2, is EAGVVQSPRYKIIEKKQPVAFWCNPISGHNTLYWYLQNLGQGPELLIRYENEEAVDDSQLPKDRFSAERLKGVDSTLKIQPAELGDSAVYLCASSLDRAGGYGYTFGSGTRLTVV.

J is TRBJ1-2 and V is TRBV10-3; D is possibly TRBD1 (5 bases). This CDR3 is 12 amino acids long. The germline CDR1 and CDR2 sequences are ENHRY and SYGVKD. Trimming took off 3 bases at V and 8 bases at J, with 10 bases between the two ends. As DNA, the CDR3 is TGTGCCATCAGTGACCAAAAGGGGGGCTACACCTTC. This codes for CAISDQKGGYTF.

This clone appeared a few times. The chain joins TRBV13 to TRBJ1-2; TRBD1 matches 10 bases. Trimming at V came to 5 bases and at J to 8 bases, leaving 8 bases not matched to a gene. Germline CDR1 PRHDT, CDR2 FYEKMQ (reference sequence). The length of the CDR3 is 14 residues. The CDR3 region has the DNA TGTGCCAGCAGCACCCGACAGGGGGCGCAGGGCTACACCTTC. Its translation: CASSTRQGAQGYTF.